Listed below are T cell receptor beta chains from one sample, sequenced in a study of early T cells in non-severe SARS-CoV-2 infection. A single record per CDR3 protein comes from TCRdb applying MiXCR to the 5' RACE reads. The sample consists of about 71,000 distinct CDR3 sequences, around 12% of them appearing once. The specimen was whole blood, collected at baseline. These receptors came from an adult who was a healthcare worker with PCR-confirmed SARS-CoV-2 infection or an uninfected control (not recorded which). The CDR3 runs from the conserved cysteine through the conserved F or W. The D gene is left open where the match is weak. Rows may omit the clone size; those that give it use once, few, many or a size class.

CDR3nt: TGTGCCAGCAGCTTAAGACGGGATCGGGTTGGAAACACCATATATTTT; CDR3aa: CASSLRRDRVGNTIYF; v_gene: TRBV11-2; d_gene: .; j_gene: TRBJ1-3; abundance: few
CDR3nt: TGTGCCAGCAGCTTAGAGATACCCTACGAGCAGTACTTC; CDR3aa: CASSLEIPYEQYF; v_gene: TRBV7-2; d_gene: .; j_gene: TRBJ2-7; abundance: .
CDR3nt: TGTGCCAGCAGCTCCGGGACAGGGATCACCGGGGAGCTGTTTTTT; CDR3aa: CASSSGTGITGELFF; v_gene: TRBV7-6; d_gene: TRBD1; j_gene: TRBJ2-2; abundance: .
CDR3nt: TGTGCCAGCAGTTCTTGGTTAGGTTGGGAGCAGTACTTC; CDR3aa: CASSSWLGWEQYF; v_gene: TRBV12-3/TRBV12-4; d_gene: .; j_gene: TRBJ2-7; abundance: .
CDR3nt: TGTGCCAGCAGTTTATCCGGAGCTCCTAGCACAGATACGCAGTATTTT; CDR3aa: CASSLSGAPSTDTQYF; v_gene: TRBV27; d_gene: .; j_gene: TRBJ2-3; abundance: .
CDR3nt: TGCGCCAGCAGCTTGGTCCCCGAACGAGGAGTTCAAGAGACCCAGTACTTC; CDR3aa: CASSLVPERGVQETQYF; v_gene: TRBV5-1; d_gene: .; j_gene: TRBJ2-5; abundance: few
CDR3nt: TGTGCCAGTAGTCTCCGCAGGGGAGGTGAGCAGTACTTC; CDR3aa: CASSLRRGGEQYF; v_gene: TRBV19; d_gene: .; j_gene: TRBJ2-7; abundance: many
CDR3nt: TGTGCCAGCAGCTGGTCATCCTATAATTCACCCCTCCACTTT; CDR3aa: CASSWSSYNSPLHF; v_gene: TRBV11-2; d_gene: .; j_gene: TRBJ1-6; abundance: .
CDR3nt: TGTGCCAGCAGCTTCGACAGGGATTACACCTTC; CDR3aa: CASSFDRDYTF; v_gene: TRBV7-9; d_gene: TRBD1; j_gene: TRBJ1-2; abundance: few
CDR3nt: TGTGCCAGCAGTTTAATCGGCAGGGCGGTTCGCTACGAGCAGTACTTC; CDR3aa: CASSLIGRAVRYEQYF; v_gene: TRBV27; d_gene: .; j_gene: TRBJ2-7; abundance: .
CDR3nt: TGCAGTGCTAGAGCGGACAGGGTGAGGAATAATTCACCCCTCCACTTT; CDR3aa: CSARADRVRNNSPLHF; v_gene: TRBV20-1; d_gene: TRBD1; j_gene: TRBJ1-6; abundance: few
CDR3nt: TGTGCCAGCAGCCAAGCGGACGTCTCCTACGAGCAGTACTTC; CDR3aa: CASSQADVSYEQYF; v_gene: TRBV14; d_gene: .; j_gene: TRBJ2-7; abundance: few
CDR3nt: TGTGCTAGTGCCCCGGGACTAGCGGGGGGCAATGAGCAGTTCTTC; CDR3aa: CASAPGLAGGNEQFF; v_gene: TRBV12-5; d_gene: TRBD2; j_gene: TRBJ2-1; abundance: few
CDR3nt: TGCAGTGCAGCCCCCTACGAGCAGTACTTC; CDR3aa: CSAAPYEQYF; v_gene: TRBV20-1; d_gene: .; j_gene: TRBJ2-7; abundance: .
CDR3nt: TGCGCCAGCAGCCAAGTTCTAGCCACACAGGGATTTGGGAATGAGCAGTTCTTC; CDR3aa: CASSQVLATQGFGNEQFF; v_gene: TRBV4-3; d_gene: .; j_gene: TRBJ2-1; abundance: .
CDR3nt: TGTGCCATCAGTGAGAGGGGCGGCTACGAGCAGTACTTC; CDR3aa: CAISERGGYEQYF; v_gene: TRBV10-3; d_gene: .; j_gene: TRBJ2-7; abundance: .
CDR3nt: TGTGCCAGCTCACCACCGGGTCCCACTGAAGCTTTCTTT; CDR3aa: CASSPPGPTEAFF; v_gene: TRBV18; d_gene: .; j_gene: TRBJ1-1; abundance: few
CDR3nt: TGTGCCAGCAGCTTAAGGACCGGGGCCGAGACCCAGTACTTC; CDR3aa: CASSLRTGAETQYF; v_gene: TRBV7-9; d_gene: .; j_gene: TRBJ2-5; abundance: few
CDR3nt: TGTGCCAGCAGTTACGGGACGTTTGGCTACACCTTC; CDR3aa: CASSYGTFGYTF; v_gene: TRBV6-2/TRBV6-3; d_gene: .; j_gene: TRBJ1-2; abundance: .
CDR3nt: TGTGCCAGCAGCCAAACTGTTTTACAGGGACCACCCCTCCACTTT; CDR3aa: CASSQTVLQGPPLHF; v_gene: TRBV7-9; d_gene: .; j_gene: TRBJ1-6; abundance: many
CDR3nt: TGTGCCAGCAGAGGCGGGACAGCCCTAGAGACCCAGTACTTC; CDR3aa: CASRGGTALETQYF; v_gene: TRBV2; d_gene: .; j_gene: TRBJ2-5; abundance: few
CDR3nt: TGTGCCAGCAGCTTAGATGGACGAGACGGAATCCACTCTGGGGCCAACGTCCTGACTTTC; CDR3aa: CASSLDGRDGIHSGANVLTF; v_gene: TRBV11-2; d_gene: .; j_gene: TRBJ2-6; abundance: once
CDR3nt: TGTGCCAGCAGCCAAGGCCCCGGGACCCTCTATGGCTACACCTTC; CDR3aa: CASSQGPGTLYGYTF; v_gene: TRBV14; d_gene: .; j_gene: TRBJ1-2; abundance: .
CDR3nt: TGTGCCAGCAGCCAAGAACGAGGGGGCATTCAGTACTTC; CDR3aa: CASSQERGGIQYF; v_gene: TRBV3-1; d_gene: .; j_gene: TRBJ2-4; abundance: .
CDR3nt: TGTGCCAGCAGCTTTTTTACGGCGGGGGACACTGAAGCTTTCTTT; CDR3aa: CASSFFTAGDTEAFF; v_gene: TRBV7-6; d_gene: .; j_gene: TRBJ1-1; abundance: many
CDR3nt: TGTGCCAGCAGTTTGATTGGGGCAGGGGGCGCCGGAGATACGCAGTATTTT; CDR3aa: CASSLIGAGGAGDTQYF; v_gene: TRBV27; d_gene: TRBD1; j_gene: TRBJ2-3; abundance: many
CDR3nt: TGTGCCAGCAGACAGGGTTCCGGAAACACCATATATTTT; CDR3aa: CASRQGSGNTIYF; v_gene: TRBV6-6; d_gene: .; j_gene: TRBJ1-3; abundance: few
CDR3nt: TGCGCCAGCAGTTCACCGGGACAGGCCACAGATACGCAGTATTTT; CDR3aa: CASSSPGQATDTQYF; v_gene: TRBV5-1; d_gene: TRBD1; j_gene: TRBJ2-3; abundance: .
CDR3nt: TGTGCATCTTTCGACCCACCCAATGAGCAGTTCTTC; CDR3aa: CASFDPPNEQFF; v_gene: TRBV6-2/TRBV6-3; d_gene: .; j_gene: TRBJ2-1; abundance: few
CDR3nt: TGTGCCAGCAGCCGGGACCTTTCCTACGAGCAGTACTTC; CDR3aa: CASSRDLSYEQYF; v_gene: TRBV9; d_gene: .; j_gene: TRBJ2-7; abundance: many
CDR3nt: TGCGCCAGCAGCTCAATCCAGGGGGCCGGCGGGGAGCTGTTTTTT; CDR3aa: CASSSIQGAGGELFF; v_gene: TRBV5-1; d_gene: TRBD1; j_gene: TRBJ2-2; abundance: .
CDR3nt: TGTGCCAGCAGTGAATGGTACACTGAAGCTTTCTTT; CDR3aa: CASSEWYTEAFF; v_gene: TRBV2; d_gene: .; j_gene: TRBJ1-1; abundance: .
CDR3nt: TGCAGTGCTAGGTACACCACAGATACGCAGTATTTT; CDR3aa: CSARYTTDTQYF; v_gene: TRBV20-1; d_gene: .; j_gene: TRBJ2-3; abundance: few
CDR3nt: TGTGCCAGCAGCTTAGTTCGGGGGGCCGCCCATCAGCCCCAGCATTTT; CDR3aa: CASSLVRGAAHQPQHF; v_gene: TRBV7-9; d_gene: .; j_gene: TRBJ1-5; abundance: many
CDR3nt: TGTGCCAGCAGCCTACATCGTTACGAGCAGTACTTC; CDR3aa: CASSLHRYEQYF; v_gene: TRBV12-3/TRBV12-4; d_gene: .; j_gene: TRBJ2-7; abundance: .
CDR3nt: TGTGCCAGCAGCCCCCGGTCCGGAACAGATAATGAGCAGTTCTTC; CDR3aa: CASSPRSGTDNEQFF; v_gene: TRBV7-3; d_gene: .; j_gene: TRBJ2-1; abundance: .
CDR3nt: TGTGCCAGCAGCTGGGGACAGGGAATTTCTAACGAGCAGTACTTC; CDR3aa: CASSWGQGISNEQYF; v_gene: TRBV5-4; d_gene: TRBD1; j_gene: TRBJ2-7; abundance: .
CDR3nt: TGTGCCAGCAGTGATCGGCAGGGGGACATTCAGTACTTC; CDR3aa: CASSDRQGDIQYF; v_gene: TRBV2; d_gene: TRBD1; j_gene: TRBJ2-4; abundance: few
CDR3nt: TGTGCCAGCAGCACCACTAGTACTTCGGCCGGGGAGCTGTTTTTT; CDR3aa: CASSTTSTSAGELFF; v_gene: TRBV7-2; d_gene: .; j_gene: TRBJ2-2; abundance: many
CDR3nt: TGTGCCAGCAGTACCGGGACTTACTTGGAGACCCAGTACTTC; CDR3aa: CASSTGTYLETQYF; v_gene: TRBV2; d_gene: .; j_gene: TRBJ2-5; abundance: .
CDR3nt: TGTGCCAGCAGCCCTCAGGGATATGGCTACACCTTC; CDR3aa: CASSPQGYGYTF; v_gene: TRBV7-8; d_gene: .; j_gene: TRBJ1-2; abundance: .
CDR3nt: TGTGCCAGCAGCCTTTCACTCACTGAAGCTTTCTTT; CDR3aa: CASSLSLTEAFF; v_gene: TRBV7-9; d_gene: .; j_gene: TRBJ1-1; abundance: .
CDR3nt: TGTGCCAGCAGTCCAGGGACAGAAGGGGAGTTCTTC; CDR3aa: CASSPGTEGEFF; v_gene: TRBV12-3/TRBV12-4; d_gene: TRBD1; j_gene: TRBJ2-1; abundance: .
CDR3nt: TGTGCCAGCAGCCAGACGCCACCCTATGGCTACACCTTC; CDR3aa: CASSQTPPYGYTF; v_gene: TRBV4-2; d_gene: .; j_gene: TRBJ1-2; abundance: few
CDR3nt: TGTGCCAGCAGTTCAACTAGCGGGGCTTACGAGCAGTACTTC; CDR3aa: CASSSTSGAYEQYF; v_gene: TRBV6-2/TRBV6-3; d_gene: TRBD2; j_gene: TRBJ2-7; abundance: .